A single sample is the source of the 23 T cell receptor beta chains below, sequenced in a study of blood T cells in healthy people across ages. The use of a sample-barcoded 5' primer and a J-beta primer mix characterized a second PCR of roughly 7 to 12 cycles. TCRdb reprocessed the 5' RACE reads via MiXCR and lists one record per CDR3 protein. The sample records about 1.1 million distinct CDR3 sequences, roughly two fifths being singletons. Sequencing was done on a sample of blood. Receptor source: a man aged 18 to 30 in good health.

The sample holds a few counts of this clonotype. V gene TRBV10-3 combines with J gene TRBJ1-2; TRBD1 is a possible D gene (5 bases). Germline values: CDR1 ENHRY, CDR2 SYGVKD. Between the trimmed V and J ends, which lost 6 bases and 7 bases, there was a span of 18 bases. This CDR3 spans 14 amino acids. DNA of the CDR3: TGTGCCATCAGCGATACCCCCAGGGCAGGTGGCTACACCTTC. Amino acid sequence: CAISDTPRAGGYTF.

The chain links TRBV7-2 to TRBJ1-1; 8 bases fit TRBD1. This CDR3 region has 15 residues. Germline V lookup: CDR1 SGHTA, CDR2 FQGNSA. Losses at the gene ends were 4 bases for V and 6 bases for J; bases not matched to a gene: 10. CDR3 nucleotides: TGTGCCAGCAGCTCTCGTAGAGGACAGGGCCCTGAAGCTTTCTTT. Its protein product is CASSSRRGQGPEAFF.

The gene calls are TRBV7-3 and TRBJ1-6; a weak D match, TRBD1 (5 bases). Germline V gene data show CDR1 as SGHTA and CDR2 as FQGTGA. V was pared by 1 base and J by 5 bases, with 9 bases between. The CDR3 is 15 residues long. The CDR3 reads CASSLNGGNNSPLHF. DNA of the CDR3: TGTGCCAGCAGCTTAAACGGGGGAAATAATTCACCCCTCCACTTT.

This clonotype was picked up many times. The genes are TRBV12-3 or TRBV12-4 and TRBJ2-1, with TRBD1 as a possible D gene (6 bases). V gave up 5 bases and J gave up 8 bases, with 10 bases separating them. The CDR3 covers 12 residues. CDR3 nucleotide sequence: TGTGCCAGCAGTCGGACAGACCATGAGCAGTTCTTC. Residues: CASSRTDHEQFF.

The table lists this clonotype with a count of one. The V call is TRBV6-2 or TRBV6-3, the J call TRBJ2-1; 9 bases fit TRBD2. From germline, CDR1 is MNHEY and CDR2 SVGEGT. V lost 6 bases, J lost 5 bases, and 8 bases stayed unmatched. This CDR3 contains 15 residues. The CDR3 DNA sequence: TGTGCCAGCAGCCACAGCGGGGGGTGGGACAATGAGCAGTTCTTC. Translating gives CASSHSGGWDNEQFF.

This rearrangement joins TRBV4-1 to TRBJ2-3, with D perhaps matching TRBD2 (5 bases). This CDR3 has 18 residues. Trimming left V 0 bases short and J 0 bases short, with 16 bases between. CDR1 is MGHRA, CDR2 YSYEKL, per germline. DNA of the CDR3: TGCGCCAGCAGCCAAGATCAGTGGAGTAGGACTAGCACAGATACGCAGTATTTT. Translation: CASSQDQWSRTSTDTQYF.

This clonotype was detected a few times. The rearrangement uses TRBV13 and TRBJ1-5, with TRBD1 matching over 8 bases. The CDR3 spans 15 residues. Looked up from germline, CDR1 is PRHDT and CDR2 is FYEKMQ (reference sequence). V shed 0 bases and J 7 bases; nucleotides not matched to a gene: 5. DNA for the CDR3: TGTGCCAGCAGCTTAGGACCAGGGGGCGCGCAGCCCCAGCATTTT. This encodes CASSLGPGGAQPQHF.

This rearrangement joins TRBV15 to TRBJ1-4; no firm D call. The germline gives CDR1 LNHNV, CDR2 YYDKDF (reference sequence). The V end was cut by 0 bases, the J end by 7 bases, with 12 bases between. CDR3 length: 15 amino acids. The CDR3 loop is CATSREIGRIEKLFF. The DNA for the CDR3 is TGTGCCACCAGCAGAGAGATAGGGAGGATTGAAAAACTGTTTTTT.

This clonotype was observed a few times. V gene TRBV27 combines with J gene TRBJ1-5, with 8 bases fitting TRBD1. V trimming: 3 bases; J trimming: 1 base; junction bases outside the gene matches: 5. There are 16 residues in the CDR3. The germline CDR1 and CDR2 sequences are MNHEY and SMNVEV (reference sequence). CDR3 sequence reads: CASSLQGALSNQPQHF. In DNA, the CDR3 is TGTGCCAGCAGTTTGCAGGGGGCGTTGAGCAATCAGCCCCAGCATTTT.

This chain connects TRBV12-3 or TRBV12-4 to TRBJ1-1; D gene uncertain. This CDR3 region has 14 residues. CDR3 bases: TGTGGTGTCGGAGGCGACACGCGGCGTGATGAAGCTTTCTTT. Translating gives CGVGGDTRRDEAFF.

The chain uses TRBV7-3 and TRBJ1-2, with D perhaps TRBD1 (6 bases). Germline lookup yields CDR1 SGHTA and CDR2 FQGTGA. This CDR3 is built from 13 residues. Trimming shortened V by 3 bases and J by 7 bases, and 12 bases separated the two germline ends. In nucleotides, the CDR3 is TGTGCCAGCAGCTTGATACAGGGTTTTGGCTACACCTTC. Translating gives CASSLIQGFGYTF.

The gene calls are TRBV29-1 and TRBJ1-5; D uncertain. V was cut by 4 bases and J by 3 bases, with 10 bases left in between. The CDR3 contains 13 residues. The germline gives CDR1 SQVTM, CDR2 ANQGSEA. The CDR3, as DNA: TGCAGCGTTGTCTCGGGGAACAATCAGCCCCAGCATTTT. The encoded protein is CSVVSGNNQPQHF. Complete variable domain (other parts from reference TRBV29-1 and TRBJ1-5): SAVISQKPSRDICQRGTSLTIQCQVDSQVTMMFWYRQQPGQSLTLIATANQGSEATYESGFVIDKFPISRPNLTFSTLTVSNMSPEDSSIYLCSVVSGNNQPQHFGDGTRLSIL.

This clonotype was seen many times. The chain combines TRBV9 with TRBJ2-7, with D possibly being TRBD2 (5 bases). Germline V gene sequence: CDR1 SGDLS, CDR2 YYNGEE. Trimming pared 4 bases from V and 3 bases from J, leaving 8 bases between. The CDR3 sequence is 12 residues long. The DNA for the CDR3 is TGTGCCAGCAGCCAAGAGGGCTACGAGCAGTACTTC. Amino acids: CASSQEGYEQYF.

The gene calls are TRBV20-1 and TRBJ1-1, with D maybe TRBD1 (6 bases). The CDR3 is 11 residues long. V lost 6 bases to trimming and J lost 7 bases, with 12 bases between them. CDR1 and CDR2 from the germline V gene are DFQATT and SNEGSKA (reference sequence). The CDR3 bases are TGCAGTGCCAACGGACAGATTGAAGCTTTCTTT. Protein sequence: CSANGQIEAFF.

For this clonotype: The germline gene is not matched at one end of the junction; a read error may be the cause. The chain uses TRBV12-5 and TRBJ2-1; D is unresolved. The CDR3 is 11 amino acids. Germline V gives CDR1 LGHNT, CDR2 FRNRAP. As DNA, the CDR3 is TGTGCTAGGGGCTCCAACAATGAGCAGTTCTTC. It is translated as CARGSNNEQFF.

This sequence joins TRBV6-1 and TRBJ2-1; perhaps D is TRBD1 or TRBD2 (5 bases each). The J call may be in error: the DNA end matches TRBJ2-7 better. CDR3 length: 16 residues. Germline loops: CDR1 MNHNS, CDR2 SASEGT. This CDR3 is CASRRDGTRRNNEQYF. The CDR3 DNA is TGTGCCAGCAGACGCGACGGGACGCGGAGGAACAATGAGCAGTACTTC.

This clonotype was seen many times. The rearrangement links TRBV7-2 to TRBJ1-5; D uncertain. V lost 0 bases to trimming and J lost 0 bases, with 3 bases between them. The germline gives CDR1 SGHTA, CDR2 FQGNSA. The CDR3 is made up of 14 amino acids. CDR3 coding DNA: TGTGCCAGCAGCTTAGCCCCTAGCAATCAGCCCCAGCATTTT. This encodes CASSLAPSNQPQHF.

This chain joins TRBV7-9 and TRBJ1-4; D is possibly TRBD1 (5 bases). CDR1 and CDR2 (germline): SEHNR, FQNEAQ (reference sequence). Trimming took 7 bases from V and 7 from J, leaving 19 bases between them. This CDR3 spans 15 amino acids. The CDR3 sequence is CASTPSGGKFEKLFF. CDR3 bases: TGTGCCAGCACCCCAAGCGGGGGAAAGTTTGAAAAACTGTTTTTT.

The chain uses TRBV20-1 and TRBJ1-2, with D uncertain. The germline gives CDR1 DFQATT, CDR2 SNEGSKA (reference sequence). Trimming left V 1 base short and J 6 bases short, with 15 bases between. The CDR3 sequence is 14 residues long. CDR3 region: CSARAAVSGHGYTF. The DNA of the CDR3 is TGCAGTGCTAGAGCCGCGGTTTCCGGACATGGCTACACCTTC.

CDR3 sequence: CSALSLDQETQYF. DNA for the CDR3: TGCAGTGCCCTATCACTAGACCAAGAGACCCAGTACTTC. The chain has TRBV20-1 and TRBJ2-5; D is perhaps TRBD2 (5 bases). The CDR3 runs to 13 residues. V was shortened by 6 bases and J by 0 bases, with 11 bases between the two germline ends. CDR1 is DFQATT and CDR2 is SNEGSKA in the germline V gene (reference sequence).

V and J are TRBV6-5 and TRBJ2-2; TRBD2 matches 8 bases. The CDR3 sequence is 14 residues long. Germline assignment: CDR1 MNHEY and CDR2 SVGAGI. The J segment lost 1 base and the V segment lost 10 bases, leaving 5 bases of the junction unmatched. In DNA, the CDR3 is TGTGCCACCCGGGGGGGCAGGAACACCGGGGAGCTGTTTTTT. This codes for CATRGGRNTGELFF.

This clonotype was observed a few times. The V gene is TRBV9, the J gene TRBJ2-3; D gene uncertain. Trimming left V 2 bases short and J 5 bases short, with 9 bases between. From germline, CDR1 is SGDLS and CDR2 YYNGEE. CDR3 length: 13 amino acids. The CDR3 DNA is TGTGCCAGCAGCGTTCGTTCCGAAGATACGCAGTATTTT. This gives the protein CASSVRSEDTQYF.

With regard to this clonotype: Just one base apart from a much larger clone, this may be a read error. V usage is TRBV12-3 or TRBV12-4 and J usage is TRBJ1-2, with 8 nucleotides matching TRBD1. The CDR3 consists of 14 residues. V lost 6 bases and J lost 5; bases outside the gene matches: 8. The CDR3 DNA sequence: TGTGCCAGCAGGAACGCCAGGGGGCCTTATGGCTACACCTTC. Translating gives CASRNARGPYGYTF.